This T cell receptor beta chain was obtained from a study of neoadjuvant nivolumab and ipilimumab in lung cancer. J lost 5 bases, V lost 1 base, and 10 bases had no gene match. The CDR3 is 16 amino acids. Per germline, CDR1 SGHAT and CDR2 FQNNGV. Sequenced by immunoSEQ multiplex PCR; TCRdb stores in-frame clones only, minus some. Among fewer than 20,000 clones listed, around 79% were seen once. This specimen consisted of tumor tissue, obtained after neoadjuvant nivolumab, alone or with ipilimumab, at or shortly before surgery. The chain joins TRBV11-2 to TRBJ1-2, with 7 bases that match TRBD1. The sequence was collected from an adult with non-small cell lung cancer. CDR3 sequence (DNA): TGTGCCAGCAGCTTAGGCGGCACAGGGGCAAAGTATGGCTACACCTTC. It yields the protein CASSLGGTGAKYGYTF.